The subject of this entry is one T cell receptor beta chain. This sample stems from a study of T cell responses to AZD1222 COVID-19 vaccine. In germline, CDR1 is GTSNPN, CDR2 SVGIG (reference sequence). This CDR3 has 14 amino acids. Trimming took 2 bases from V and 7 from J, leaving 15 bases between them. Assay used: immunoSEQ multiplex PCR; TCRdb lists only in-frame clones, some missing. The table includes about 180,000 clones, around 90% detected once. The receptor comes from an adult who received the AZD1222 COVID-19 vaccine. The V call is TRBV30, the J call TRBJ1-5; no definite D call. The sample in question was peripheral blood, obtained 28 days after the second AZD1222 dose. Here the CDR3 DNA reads TGTGCCTGGAGTTTTCCAGGTTATCGGCAGCCCCAGCATTTT. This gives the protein CAWSFPGYRQPQHF.